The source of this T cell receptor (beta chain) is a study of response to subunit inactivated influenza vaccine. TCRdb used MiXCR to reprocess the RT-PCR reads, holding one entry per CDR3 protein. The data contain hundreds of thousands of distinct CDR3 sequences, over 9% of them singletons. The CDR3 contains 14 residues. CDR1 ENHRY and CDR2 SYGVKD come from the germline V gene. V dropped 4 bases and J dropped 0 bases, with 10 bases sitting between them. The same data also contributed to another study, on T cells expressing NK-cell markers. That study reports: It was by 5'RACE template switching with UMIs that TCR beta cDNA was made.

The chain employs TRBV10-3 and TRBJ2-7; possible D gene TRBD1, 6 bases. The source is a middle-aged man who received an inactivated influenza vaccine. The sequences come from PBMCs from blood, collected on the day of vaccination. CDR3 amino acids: CAISVRQVSYEQYF. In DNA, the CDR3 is TGTGCCATCAGTGTCCGACAGGTCTCCTACGAGCAGTACTTC.